These 3 T cell receptor beta chains were all obtained from the same sample, sequenced in a study of control samples from healthy donors and cancer patients. The data were produced by immunoSEQ multiplex PCR, yet TCRdb's version contains in-frame clones alone and is incomplete. The sample records around 130,000 clones, around nine tenths being singletons. The sequenced sample was blood. Receptors were obtained from a man under 40 in good health.

The V and J genes are TRBV30 and TRBJ2-2; D call uncertain. The CDR3 sequence is 14 residues long. The V gene lost 0 bases and the J gene lost 2 bases, with 7 bases spanning the gap. Germline V CDR1 and CDR2: GTSNPN, SVGIG (reference sequence). The DNA of the CDR3 is TGTGCCTGGAGTGTAGCTAGAAACACCGGGGAGCTGTTTTTT. This gives the protein CAWSVARNTGELFF.

The chain employs TRBV5-5 and TRBJ1-5; D uncertain. Trimming took 3 bases from V and 0 from J, leaving 7 bases between them. In germline, CDR1 is SGHKS, CDR2 YYEKEE (reference sequence). The CDR3 consists of 14 residues. DNA for the CDR3: TGTGCCAGCAGCTCCGGGGTTAGCAATCAGCCCCAGCATTTT. It codes for CASSSGVSNQPQHF. Drawing the rest from reference TRBV5-5 and TRBJ1-5, the complete variable domain is DAGVTQSPTHLIKTRGQQVTLRCSPISGHKSVSWYQQVLGQGPQFIFQYYEKEERGRGNFPDRFSARQFPNYSSELNVNALLLGDSALYLCASSSGVSNQPQHFGDGTRLSIL.

The sample holds one count of this clone. The chain joins TRBV10-1 to TRBJ1-5; the D gene is possibly TRBD1 (6 bases). The V gene's germline CDR1 is WNHNN and CDR2 SYGVQD (reference sequence). The ends were cut back, 2 bases at V and 7 bases at J, with 12 bases in the middle. This CDR3 has 14 residues. The CDR3: CASSETRGGQPQHF. The CDR3 DNA follows: TGCGCCAGCAGTGAGACCAGGGGAGGCCAGCCCCAGCATTTT.